This T cell receptor beta chain emerged from a study of graft-versus-host responses after intestinal transplantation. Study in general: Recipients across the board were started on anti-thymocyte globulin induction, then kept on tacrolimus and steroids for roughly 3 years.

On this clone itself: Its target is unknown.

Study-wide results and caveats: Allografts from individuals with graft-donor T cell macrochimerism displayed high graft-versus-host to host-versus-graft clonal ratios.

Assay used: immunoSEQ multiplex PCR; TCRdb lists only in-frame clones, some missing. The sample holds about 51,000 clones, approximately 96% seen once. The germline CDR1 and CDR2 sequences are MDHEN and SYDVKM. The CDR3 is 15 amino acids. With 1 base removed from V and 3 bases from J, the gap between germline ends came to 13 bases. The sample here was unstimulated CD8+ T cells sorted from spleen or lymph node cells, taken before transplant. This clonotype was sampled from a human donor who was the organ donor for an intestinal transplant. The rearrangement uses TRBV28 and TRBJ2-7; the D gene is possibly TRBD2 (5 bases). As DNA, the CDR3 is TGTGCCAGCAGTTTATCGATAGAGGAGGTCTACGAGCAGTACTTC. Its protein product is CASSLSIEEVYEQYF.